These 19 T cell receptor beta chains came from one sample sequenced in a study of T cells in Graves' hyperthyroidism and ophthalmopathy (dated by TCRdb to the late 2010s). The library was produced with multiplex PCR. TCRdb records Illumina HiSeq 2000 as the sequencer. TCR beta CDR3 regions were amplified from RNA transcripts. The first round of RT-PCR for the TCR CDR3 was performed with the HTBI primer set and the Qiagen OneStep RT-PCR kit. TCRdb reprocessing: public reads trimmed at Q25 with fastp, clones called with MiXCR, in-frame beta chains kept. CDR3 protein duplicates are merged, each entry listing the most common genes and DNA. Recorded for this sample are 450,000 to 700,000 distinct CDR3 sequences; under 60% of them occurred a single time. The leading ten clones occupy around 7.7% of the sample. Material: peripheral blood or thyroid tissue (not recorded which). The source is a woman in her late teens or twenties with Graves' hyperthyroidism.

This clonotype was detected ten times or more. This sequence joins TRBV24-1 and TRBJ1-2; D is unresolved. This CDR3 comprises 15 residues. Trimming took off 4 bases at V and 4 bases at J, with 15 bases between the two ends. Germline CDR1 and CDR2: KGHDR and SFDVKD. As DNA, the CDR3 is TGTGCCACCAGTGAACCCGGACGGGAACGCTATGGCTACACCTTC. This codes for CATSEPGRERYGYTF.

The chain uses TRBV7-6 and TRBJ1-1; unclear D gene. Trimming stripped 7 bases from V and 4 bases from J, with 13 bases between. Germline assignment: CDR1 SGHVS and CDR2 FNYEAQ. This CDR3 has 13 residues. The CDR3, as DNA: TGTGCCAGCATGACGACCCTTAGCACTGAAGCTTTCTTT. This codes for CASMTTLSTEAFF.

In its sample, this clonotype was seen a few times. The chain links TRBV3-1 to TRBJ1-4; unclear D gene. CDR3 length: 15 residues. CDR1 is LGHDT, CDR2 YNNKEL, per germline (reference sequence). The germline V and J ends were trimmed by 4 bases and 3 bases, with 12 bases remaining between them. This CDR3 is CASSPPGMPNEKLFF. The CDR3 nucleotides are TGTGCCAGCAGCCCACCCGGCATGCCTAATGAAAAACTGTTTTTT. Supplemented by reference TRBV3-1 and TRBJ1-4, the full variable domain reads DTAVSQTPKYLVTQMGNDKSIKCEQNLGHDTMYWYKQDSKKFLKIMFSYNNKELIINETVPNRFSPKSPDKAHLNLHINSLELGDSAVYFCASSPPGMPNEKLFFGSGTQLSVL.

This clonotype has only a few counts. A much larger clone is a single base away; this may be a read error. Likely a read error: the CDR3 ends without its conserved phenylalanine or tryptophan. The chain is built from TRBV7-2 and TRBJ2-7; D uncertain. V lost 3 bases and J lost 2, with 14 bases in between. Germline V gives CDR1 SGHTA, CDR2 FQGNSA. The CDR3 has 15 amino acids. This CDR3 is CASSFPRSATYEQYL. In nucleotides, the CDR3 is TGTGCCAGCAGCTTCCCCAGGTCAGCTACCTACGAGCAGTACCTC.

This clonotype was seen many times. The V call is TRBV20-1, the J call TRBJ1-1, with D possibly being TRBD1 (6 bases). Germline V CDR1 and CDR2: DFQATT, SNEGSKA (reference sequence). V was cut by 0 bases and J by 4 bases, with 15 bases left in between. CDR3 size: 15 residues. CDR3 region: CSARDASARGTEAFF. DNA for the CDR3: TGCAGTGCTAGAGATGCGTCGGCCAGGGGCACTGAAGCTTTCTTT.

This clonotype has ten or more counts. As DNA, the CDR3 is TGCAGCGTTGTGACAGGCGGCGATCAGCCCCAGCATTTT. This gives the protein CSVVTGGDQPQHF. The rearrangement links TRBV29-1 to TRBJ1-5; the D gene is possibly TRBD1 (6 bases). Trimming removed 4 bases from V and 5 bases from J, with 12 bases in between. Germline V gene sequence: CDR1 SQVTM, CDR2 ANQGSEA. The CDR3 runs 13 residues.

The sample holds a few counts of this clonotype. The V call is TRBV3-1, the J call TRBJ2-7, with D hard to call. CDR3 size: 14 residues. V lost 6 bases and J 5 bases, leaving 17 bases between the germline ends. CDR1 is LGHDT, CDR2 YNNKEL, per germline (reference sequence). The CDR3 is CASSAGRAPDEQYF. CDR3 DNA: TGTGCCAGCAGTGCCGGACGGGCCCCCGACGAGCAGTACTTC.

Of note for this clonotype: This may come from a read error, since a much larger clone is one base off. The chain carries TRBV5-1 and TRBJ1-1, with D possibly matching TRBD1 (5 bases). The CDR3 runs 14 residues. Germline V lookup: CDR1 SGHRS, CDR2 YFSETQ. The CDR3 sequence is CASSLVQANTEAFF. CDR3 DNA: TGTGCCAGCAGCCTCGTACAGGCGAACACTGAAGCTTTCTTT. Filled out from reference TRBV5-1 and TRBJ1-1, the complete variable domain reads KAGVTQTPRYLIKTRGQQVTLSCSPISGHRSVSWYQQTPGQGLQFLFEYFSETQRNKGNFPGRFSGRQFSNSRSEMNVSTLELGDSALYLCASSLVQANTEAFFGQGTRLTVV.

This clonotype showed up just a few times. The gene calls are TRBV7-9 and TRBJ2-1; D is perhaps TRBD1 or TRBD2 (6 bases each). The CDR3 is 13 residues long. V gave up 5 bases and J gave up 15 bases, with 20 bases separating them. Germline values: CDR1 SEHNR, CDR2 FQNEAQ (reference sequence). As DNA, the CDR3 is TGTGCCAGCAGCGGGGTTAGCGGCCCCAGGGGGTTCTTC. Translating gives CASSGVSGPRGFF.

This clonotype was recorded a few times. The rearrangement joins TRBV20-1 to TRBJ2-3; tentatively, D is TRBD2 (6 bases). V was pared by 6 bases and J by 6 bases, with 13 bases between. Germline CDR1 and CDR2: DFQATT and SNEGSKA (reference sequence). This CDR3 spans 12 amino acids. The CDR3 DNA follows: TGCAGTGCCCGAGCGGGCGGGGATACGCAGTATTTT. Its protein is CSARAGGDTQYF.

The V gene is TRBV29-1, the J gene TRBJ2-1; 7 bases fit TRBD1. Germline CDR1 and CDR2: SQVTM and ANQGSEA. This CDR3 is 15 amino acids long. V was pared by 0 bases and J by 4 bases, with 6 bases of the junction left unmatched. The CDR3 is CSVEDRQGLYNEQFF. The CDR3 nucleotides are TGCAGCGTTGAAGACCGACAGGGTCTATACAATGAGCAGTTCTTC.

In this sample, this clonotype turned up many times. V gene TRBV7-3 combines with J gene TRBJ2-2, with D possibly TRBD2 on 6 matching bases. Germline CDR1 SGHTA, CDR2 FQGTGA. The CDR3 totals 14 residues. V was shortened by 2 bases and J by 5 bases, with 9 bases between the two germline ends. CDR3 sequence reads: CASSLGGGTGELFF. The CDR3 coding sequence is TGTGCCAGCAGCTTAGGCGGAGGGACCGGGGAGCTGTTTTTT. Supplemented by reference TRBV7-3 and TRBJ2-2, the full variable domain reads GAGVSQTPSNKVTEKGKYVELRCDPISGHTALYWYRQSLGQGPEFLIYFQGTGAADDSGLPNDRFFAVRPEGSVSTLKIQRTERGDSAVYLCASSLGGGTGELFFGEGSRLTVL.

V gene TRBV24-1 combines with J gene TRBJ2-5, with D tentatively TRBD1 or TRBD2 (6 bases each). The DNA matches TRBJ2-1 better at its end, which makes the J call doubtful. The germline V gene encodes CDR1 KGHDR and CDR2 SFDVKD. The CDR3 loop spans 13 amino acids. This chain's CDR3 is CATSGGAVNEQFF. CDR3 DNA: TGTGCCACCAGTGGGGGGGCCGTCAATGAGCAGTTCTTC.

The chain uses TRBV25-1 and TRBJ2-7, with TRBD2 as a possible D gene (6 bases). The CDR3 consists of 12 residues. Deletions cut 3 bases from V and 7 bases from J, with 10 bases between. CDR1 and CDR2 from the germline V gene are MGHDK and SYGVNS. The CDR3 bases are TGTGCCAGCAGTGACCTGGGGAGGGAGCAGTACTTC. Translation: CASSDLGREQYF.

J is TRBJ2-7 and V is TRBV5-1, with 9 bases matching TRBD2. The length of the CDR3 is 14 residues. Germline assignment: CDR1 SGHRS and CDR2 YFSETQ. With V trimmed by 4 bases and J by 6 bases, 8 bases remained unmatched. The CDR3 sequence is CASSRREGGREQYF. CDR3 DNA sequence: TGCGCCAGCAGCAGGCGGGAGGGAGGACGCGAGCAGTACTTC.

As DNA, the CDR3 is TGTGCCAGCAGTGAAGGGCAGGCCGGGGAGCTGTTTTTT. Translated: CASSEGQAGELFF. J is TRBJ2-2 and V is TRBV2, with D unresolved. Germline V gene data show CDR1 as SNHLY and CDR2 as FYNNEI. The ends were cut back, 1 base at V and 6 bases at J, with 6 bases in the middle. The CDR3 covers 13 residues. Using reference TRBV2 and TRBJ2-2 for the parts outside the CDR3, the full variable domain is EPEVTQTPSHQVTQMGQEVILRCVPISNHLYFYWYRQILGQKVEFLVSFYNNEISEKSEIFDDQFSVERPDGSNFTLKIRSTKLEDSAMYFCASSEGQAGELFFGEGSRLTVL.

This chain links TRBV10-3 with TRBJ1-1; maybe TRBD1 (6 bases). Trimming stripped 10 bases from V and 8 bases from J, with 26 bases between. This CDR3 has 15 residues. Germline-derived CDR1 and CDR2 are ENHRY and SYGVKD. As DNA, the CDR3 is TGTGCCACCAAATCGCCCGCGGACAGCGGGACAGAAGCTTTCTTT. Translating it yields CATKSPADSGTEAFF.

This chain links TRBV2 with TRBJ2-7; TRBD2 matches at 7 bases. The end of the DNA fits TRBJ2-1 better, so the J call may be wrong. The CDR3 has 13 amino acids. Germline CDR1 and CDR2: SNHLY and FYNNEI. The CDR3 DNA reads TGTGCCAGCGGGTTGGGGGGGAAGGATGAGCAGTTCTTC. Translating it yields CASGLGGKDEQFF.

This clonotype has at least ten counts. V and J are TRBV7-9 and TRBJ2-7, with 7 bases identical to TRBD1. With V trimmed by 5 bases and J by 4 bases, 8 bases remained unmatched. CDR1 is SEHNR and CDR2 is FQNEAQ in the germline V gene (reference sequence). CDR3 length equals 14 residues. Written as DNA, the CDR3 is TGTGCCAGCAGCACCGGACAGGAGACATACGAGCAGTACTTC. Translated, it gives CASSTGQETYEQYF.